The next 7 T cell receptor beta chains were all read from a single sample in a study of blood T cell repertoires in COVID-19. Here immunoSEQ multiplex PCR was the method, and the copy in TCRdb shows in-frame clones only, minus some. This sample has 200,000 to 250,000 clones; less than 90% occur once, and the top ten carry over 15%. Source material: peripheral blood. These receptors all stem from a woman older than 75 with active or convalescent COVID-19.

The chain carries TRBV24-1 and TRBJ1-1; the D gene is possibly TRBD1 (5 bases). CDR1 KGHDR and CDR2 SFDVKD come from the germline V gene. The CDR3 is 14 residues long. Trimming took off 4 bases at V and 1 base at J, with 9 bases between the two ends. The CDR3 reads CATSEAGSNTEAFF. The DNA for the CDR3 is TGTGCCACCAGTGAAGCAGGGTCGAACACTGAAGCTTTCTTT.

J is TRBJ2-5 and V is TRBV4-3; D might be TRBD1 (6 bases). The germline V gene has CDR1 LGHNA and CDR2 YSLEER. The CDR3 extends over 15 amino acids. V lost 1 base to trimming and J lost 1 base, with 10 bases between them. The CDR3 reads CASSQGTGIQETQYF. In DNA form, the CDR3 reads TGCGCCAGCAGCCAAGGAACAGGGATCCAAGAGACCCAGTACTTC.

The genes are TRBV18 and TRBJ1-6; TRBD1 might be the D (5 bases). V was pared by 4 bases and J by 6 bases, with 22 bases between. This CDR3 spans 18 amino acids. From germline, CDR1 is KGHSH and CDR2 LQKENI. CDR3 amino acids: CASSLNTVSAGTNSPLHF. The CDR3 coding sequence is TGTGCCAGCTCACTAAATACAGTCAGCGCGGGGACTAATTCACCCCTCCACTTT.

The V and J genes are TRBV5-4 and TRBJ2-7; tentative D call: TRBD2 (5 bases). CDR1 is SGHNT, CDR2 YYREEE, per germline (reference sequence). Trimming cost V 0 bases and J 3 bases, with 13 bases left between them. The CDR3 contains 15 residues. This chain's CDR3 is CASSLGTGLGYEQYF. CDR3 DNA: TGTGCCAGCAGCTTGGGTACGGGGTTGGGCTACGAGCAGTACTTC.

This clone came up once. The chain carries TRBV6-5 and TRBJ2-1, with TRBD1 matching over 7 bases. The J segment lost 6 bases and the V segment lost 5 bases, leaving 4 bases of the junction unmatched. Germline V lookup: CDR1 MNHEY, CDR2 SVGAGI. The length of the CDR3 is 13 residues. The CDR3 reads CASSSTGVNEQFF. CDR3 nucleotides: TGTGCCAGCAGTAGCACAGGGGTCAATGAGCAGTTCTTC.

This chain connects TRBV21-1 to TRBJ1-6; TRBD1 is the table's D call, not checked against the DNA. TRBV21-1 is shown as a pseudogene. This CDR3 is 18 amino acids long. CDR3 nucleotide sequence: TGTGCCAGCACCAATCCCGGGACAGGGGATTATTTTGGATCACCCCTCCACTTT. This codes for CASTNPGTGDYFGSPLHF.

The chain is built from TRBV5-4 and TRBJ2-7, with a tentative D call TRBD2 (5 bases). Germline V lookup: CDR1 SGHNT, CDR2 YYREEE (reference sequence). The CDR3 contains 14 residues. The V gene lost 4 bases and the J gene lost 0 bases, with 11 bases spanning the gap. The CDR3 reads CASSASGSSYEQYF. As DNA, the CDR3 is TGTGCCAGCAGCGCGAGCGGTAGCTCCTACGAGCAGTACTTC.